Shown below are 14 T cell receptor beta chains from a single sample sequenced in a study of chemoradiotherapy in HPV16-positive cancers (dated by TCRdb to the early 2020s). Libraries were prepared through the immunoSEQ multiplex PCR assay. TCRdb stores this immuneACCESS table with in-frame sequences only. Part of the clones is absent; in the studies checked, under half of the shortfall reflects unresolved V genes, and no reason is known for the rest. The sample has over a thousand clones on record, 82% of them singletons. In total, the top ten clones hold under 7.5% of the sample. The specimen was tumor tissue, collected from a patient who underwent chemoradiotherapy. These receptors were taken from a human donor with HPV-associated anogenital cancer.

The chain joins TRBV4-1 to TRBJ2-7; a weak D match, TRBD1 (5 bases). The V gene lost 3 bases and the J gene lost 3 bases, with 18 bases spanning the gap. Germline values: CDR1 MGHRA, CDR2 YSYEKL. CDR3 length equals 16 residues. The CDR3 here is CASSHPQVSFLYEQYV. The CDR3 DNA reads TGCGCCAGCAGCCACCCACAGGTAAGTTTTCTCTACGAGCAGTACGTC.

CDR3 nucleotide sequence: TGTGCTAGTGGCGGATCAGGGGGCATCCAAGAGACCCAGTACTTC. Translation gives CASGGSGGIQETQYF. This chain links TRBV12-5 with TRBJ2-5; TRBD1 aligns across 8 bases. Germline-derived CDR1 and CDR2 are LGHNT and FRNRAP. CDR3 size: 15 residues. Trimming at V came to 6 bases and at J to 1 base, leaving 7 bases not matched to a gene.

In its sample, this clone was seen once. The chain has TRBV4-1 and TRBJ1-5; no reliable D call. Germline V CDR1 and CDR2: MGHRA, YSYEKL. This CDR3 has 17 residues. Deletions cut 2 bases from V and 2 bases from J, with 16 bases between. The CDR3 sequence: CASSQYIGYKGNQPQHF. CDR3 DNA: TGCGCCAGCAGCCAATACATCGGGTATAAGGGCAATCAGCCCCAGCATTTT.

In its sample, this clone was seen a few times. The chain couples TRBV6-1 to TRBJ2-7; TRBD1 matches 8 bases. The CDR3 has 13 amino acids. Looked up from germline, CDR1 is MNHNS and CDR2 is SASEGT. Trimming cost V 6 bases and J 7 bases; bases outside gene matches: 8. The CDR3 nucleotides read TGTGCCAGCAGAGCAGGACAGGGCGGTGAGCAGTACGTC. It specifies CASRAGQGGEQYV.

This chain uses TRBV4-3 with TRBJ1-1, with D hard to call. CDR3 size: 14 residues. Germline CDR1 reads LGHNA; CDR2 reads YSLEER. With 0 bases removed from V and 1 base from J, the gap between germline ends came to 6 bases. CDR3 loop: CASSQDRANTEAFF. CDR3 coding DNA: TGCGCCAGCAGCCAAGATAGGGCGAACACTGAAGCTTTCTTT.

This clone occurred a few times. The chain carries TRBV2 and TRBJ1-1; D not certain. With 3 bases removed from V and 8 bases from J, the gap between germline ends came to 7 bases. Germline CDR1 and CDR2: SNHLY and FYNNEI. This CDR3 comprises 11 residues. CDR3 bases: TGTGCCAGCAGTGATTCTTTAGAAGCTTTCTTT. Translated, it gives CASSDSLEAFF.

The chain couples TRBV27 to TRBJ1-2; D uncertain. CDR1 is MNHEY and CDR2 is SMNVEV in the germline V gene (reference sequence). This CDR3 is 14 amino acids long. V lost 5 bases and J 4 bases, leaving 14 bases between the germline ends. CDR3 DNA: TGTGCCAGCAGTAGTTTAACTTCGGGCTATGGCTACACCTTC. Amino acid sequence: CASSSLTSGYGYTF.

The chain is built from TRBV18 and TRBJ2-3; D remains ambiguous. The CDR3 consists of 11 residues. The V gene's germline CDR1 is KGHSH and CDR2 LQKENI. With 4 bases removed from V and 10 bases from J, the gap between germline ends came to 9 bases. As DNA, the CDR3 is TGTGCCAGCTCACAAGAAGGTGCGCAGTATTTT. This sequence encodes CASSQEGAQYF.

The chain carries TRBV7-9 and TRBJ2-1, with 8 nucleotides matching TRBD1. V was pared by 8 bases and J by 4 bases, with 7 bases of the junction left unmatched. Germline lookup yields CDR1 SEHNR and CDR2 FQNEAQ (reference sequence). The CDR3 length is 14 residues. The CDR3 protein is CASPGTGEYNEQFF. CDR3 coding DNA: TGTGCCAGCCCCGGGACAGGCGAGTACAATGAGCAGTTCTTC.

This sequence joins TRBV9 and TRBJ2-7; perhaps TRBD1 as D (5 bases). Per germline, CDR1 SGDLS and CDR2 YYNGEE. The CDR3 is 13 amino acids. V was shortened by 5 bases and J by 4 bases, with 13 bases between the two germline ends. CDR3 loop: CASSDSREYEQYF. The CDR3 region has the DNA TGTGCCAGCAGTGATAGCAGGGAATACGAGCAGTACTTC.

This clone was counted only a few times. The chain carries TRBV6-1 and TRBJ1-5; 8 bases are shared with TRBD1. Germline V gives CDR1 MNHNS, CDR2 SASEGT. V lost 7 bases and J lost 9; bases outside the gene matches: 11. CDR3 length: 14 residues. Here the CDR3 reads CASTETGDLRPQHF. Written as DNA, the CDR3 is TGTGCCAGCACCGAGACAGGGGATCTTCGGCCCCAGCATTTT.

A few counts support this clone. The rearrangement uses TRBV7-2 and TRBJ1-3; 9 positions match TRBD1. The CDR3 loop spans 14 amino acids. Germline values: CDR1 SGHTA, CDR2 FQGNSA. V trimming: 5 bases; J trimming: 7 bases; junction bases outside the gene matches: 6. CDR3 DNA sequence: TGTGCCAGCAGCCCGCTACAGGGGGCCAACACCATATATTTT. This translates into CASSPLQGANTIYF.

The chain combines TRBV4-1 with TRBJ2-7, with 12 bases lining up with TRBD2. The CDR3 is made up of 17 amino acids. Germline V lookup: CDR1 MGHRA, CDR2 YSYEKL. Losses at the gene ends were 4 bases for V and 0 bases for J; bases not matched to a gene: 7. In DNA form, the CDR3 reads TGCGCCAGCAGCCTTTATCTAGCGGGGGGGACCTCCTACGAGCAGTACTTC. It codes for CASSLYLAGGTSYEQYF.

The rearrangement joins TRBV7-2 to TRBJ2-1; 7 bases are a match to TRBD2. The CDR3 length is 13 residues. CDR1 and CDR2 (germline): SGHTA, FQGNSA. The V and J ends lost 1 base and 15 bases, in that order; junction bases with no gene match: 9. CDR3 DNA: TGTGCCAGCAGCTTAGACTTGGCGGGGGACGCGTTCTTC. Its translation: CASSLDLAGDAFF.